These 18 T cell receptor beta chains came from one sample sequenced in a study of T cell clones after liver transplantation (dated by TCRdb to between 2017 and 2020). Receptor libraries were prepared by the immunoSEQ multiplex PCR assay. TCRdb re-hosts the immuneACCESS table, in-frame sequences only. Its copies lack some clones; in the studies checked, an unresolved V gene accounts for under half of them, and the cause for the rest is not known. This sample has over 15,000 clones in its table, and 88% of those were observed once. The ten top clones hold over 10% of the sample. This sample's time point label indicates: pre-transplant. This sample comprised CD8+ T cells from blood, obtained before liver transplant. The origin of the receptors is a human donor who received a liver transplant.

This sequence joins TRBV7-8 and TRBJ2-1; 7 nucleotides match TRBD2. CDR1 and CDR2 from the germline V gene are SGHVS and FQNEAQ. Unmatched junction bases numbered 5, after V lost 2 bases and J lost 7 bases. CDR3 size: 14 residues. This CDR3 is CASSLYGRRNEQFF. CDR3 DNA sequence: TGTGCCAGCAGCTTATACGGGAGGCGGAATGAGCAGTTCTTC.

The chain is built from TRBV7-9 and TRBJ2-1, with 10 bases matching TRBD2. Trimming removed 4 bases from V and 8 bases from J; junction bases left unmatched: 11. CDR1 and CDR2 (germline): SEHNR, FQNEAQ (reference sequence). The CDR3 consists of 16 residues. The CDR3 region is CASSSNSGLASHEQFF. The CDR3 nucleotides are TGTGCCAGCAGCTCCAACTCGGGACTAGCGTCTCATGAGCAGTTCTTC. Combining the CDR3 with reference TRBV7-9 and TRBJ2-1 gives the whole variable domain DTGVSQNPRHKITKRGQNVTFRCDPISEHNRLYWYRQTLGQGPEFLTYFQNEAQLEKSRLLSDRFSAERPKGSFSTLEIQRTEQGDSAMYLCASSSNSGLASHEQFFGPGTRLTVL.

V and J are TRBV28 and TRBJ2-7; the match to TRBD2 covers 13 bases. J lost 4 bases, V lost 6 bases, and 9 bases had no gene match. The CDR3 is made up of 16 amino acids. Germline V gene data show CDR1 as MDHEN and CDR2 as SYDVKM. The CDR3 DNA is TGTGCCAGCAGAGGACTAGCGGGAGTGGCGCTTTACGAGCAGTACTTC. Translating it yields CASRGLAGVALYEQYF.

The chain links TRBV4-3 to TRBJ1-3; D is undetermined. Trimming cost V 0 bases and J 1 base, with 13 bases left between them. The CDR3 spans 17 residues. The germline CDR1 and CDR2 sequences are LGHNA and YSLEER. Here the CDR3 DNA reads TGCGCCAGCAGCCAAGATGGTCCGGTGCTATCTGGAAACACCATATATTTT. Residues: CASSQDGPVLSGNTIYF.

The V and J genes are TRBV19 and TRBJ2-7; D may be TRBD2 (5 bases). The CDR3 length is 14 residues. Germline V gene data show CDR1 as LNHDA and CDR2 as SQIVND (reference sequence). Deletions cut 1 base from V and 5 bases from J, with 12 bases between. This chain's CDR3 is CASSIGSSGNEQYF. The CDR3, as DNA: TGTGCCAGTAGTATAGGGTCCTCGGGGAACGAGCAGTACTTC.

The chain links TRBV29-1 to TRBJ2-2; 9 bases are a match to TRBD2. The CDR3 has 15 amino acids. J was trimmed by 3 bases and V by 4 bases; bases with no gene match: 6. From germline, CDR1 is SQVTM and CDR2 ANQGSEA. CDR3 bases: TGCAGCGTTGTTATAGCGGGAGACGACACCGGGGAGCTGTTTTTT. Amino acids: CSVVIAGDDTGELFF.

This clone was seen a few times. V and J are TRBV4-1 and TRBJ1-4; TRBD1 matches 8 bases. Germline V gene data show CDR1 as MGHRA and CDR2 as YSYEKL. CDR3 length equals 15 residues. J was trimmed by 8 bases and V by 3 bases; bases with no gene match: 8. CDR3 in amino acids: CASSQVQGASEKLFF. The CDR3 DNA reads as TGCGCCAGCAGCCAGGTCCAGGGGGCTAGCGAAAAACTGTTTTTT.

V and J are TRBV27 and TRBJ2-7, with TRBD2 matching over 8 bases. Germline V gene data show CDR1 as MNHEY and CDR2 as SMNVEV (reference sequence). The CDR3 sequence is 17 residues long. The junction had 11 bases not matched to a gene; V was cut back by 0 bases and J by 4 bases. CDR3 residues: CASSLSIFGTRPYEQYF. DNA for the CDR3: TGTGCCAGCAGTTTATCGATATTCGGGACTAGACCTTACGAGCAGTACTTC.

V and J are TRBV7-9 and TRBJ2-7; D is perhaps TRBD1 (5 bases). V was trimmed by 5 bases and J by 4 bases, leaving 9 bases between them. The germline gives CDR1 SEHNR, CDR2 FQNEAQ (reference sequence). The CDR3 sequence is 12 residues long. CDR3 loop: CASSGDRYEQYF. DNA for the CDR3: TGTGCCAGCAGCGGAGACAGATACGAGCAGTACTTC.

V usage is TRBV19 and J usage is TRBJ2-1, with D unresolved. The V and J ends lost 1 base and 9 bases respectively, with 10 bases between them. The germline gives CDR1 LNHDA, CDR2 SQIVND (reference sequence). The length of the CDR3 is 13 residues. The CDR3 reads CASSIGKSVEQFF. The CDR3, as DNA: TGTGCCAGTAGTATAGGGAAATCAGTTGAGCAGTTCTTC.

This clone was seen once. The V call is TRBV7-9, the J call TRBJ1-2, with D hard to call. Germline V gene lookup returns CDR1 SEHNR and CDR2 FQNEAQ (reference sequence). The CDR3 is made up of 15 amino acids. The ends were cut back, 1 base at V and 4 bases at J, with 13 bases in the middle. This CDR3 reads CASSLERREGYGYTF. The CDR3 DNA is TGTGCCAGCAGCTTAGAAAGGAGAGAAGGCTATGGCTACACCTTC.

The chain carries TRBV5-1 and TRBJ2-7; perhaps TRBD1 as D (6 bases). The V and J ends lost 4 bases and 4 bases respectively, with 15 bases between them. CDR1 SGHRS and CDR2 YFSETQ come from the germline V gene. The CDR3 spans 14 residues. CDR3 sequence (DNA): TGCGCCAGCAGCGCAGACAGGTTAGCTTACGAGCAGTACTTC. Protein sequence: CASSADRLAYEQYF. Using reference TRBV5-1 and TRBJ2-7 for the parts outside the CDR3, the full variable domain is KAGVTQTPRYLIKTRGQQVTLSCSPISGHRSVSWYQQTPGQGLQFLFEYFSETQRNKGNFPGRFSGRQFSNSRSEMNVSTLELGDSALYLCASSADRLAYEQYFGPGTRLTVT.

This clone has only a few counts. The chain links TRBV2 to TRBJ1-1; D is unclear. The germline V gene has CDR1 SNHLY and CDR2 FYNNEI. The CDR3 length is 14 residues. V was shortened by 9 bases and J by 3 bases, with 17 bases between the two germline ends. CDR3 region: CARVGRSSYTEAFF. CDR3 coding DNA: TGTGCCAGAGTCGGCCGTTCTAGCTACACTGAAGCTTTCTTT.

The V and J genes are TRBV7-9 and TRBJ2-1; 7 nucleotides agree with TRBD2. The germline gives CDR1 SEHNR, CDR2 FQNEAQ (reference sequence). CDR3 length: 14 residues. V shed 5 bases and J 8 bases; nucleotides not matched to a gene: 9. In nucleotides, the CDR3 is TGTGCCAGCAGCGGACGGACTAGTTTGGATGAGCAGTTCTTC. Its translation is CASSGRTSLDEQFF.

The genes are TRBV5-1 and TRBJ2-2; TRBD1 matches 8 bases. Germline loops: CDR1 SGHRS, CDR2 YFSETQ. CDR3 length: 17 residues. V shed 0 bases and J 4 bases; nucleotides not matched to a gene: 8. CDR3 DNA sequence: TGCGCCAGCAGCTTGGCCGAAGGACAGGGACCCACCGGGGAGCTGTTTTTT. Amino acid sequence: CASSLAEGQGPTGELFF.

This chain uses TRBV4-3 with TRBJ2-7; D remains unclear. Germline loops: CDR1 LGHNA, CDR2 YSLEER. The CDR3 is 13 amino acids. V gave up 0 bases and J gave up 1 base, with 4 bases separating them. The CDR3 DNA sequence: TGCGCCAGCAGCCAAGAGACATCCTACGAGCAGTACTTC. This sequence encodes CASSQETSYEQYF.

The CDR3 DNA follows: TGTGCCAGCAGCTTAGGCGGGAGAGGTAATGAGCAGTTCTTC. This translates into CASSLGGRGNEQFF. The chain has TRBV7-9 and TRBJ2-1, with TRBD2 matching over 7 bases. Unmatched junction bases numbered 4, after V lost 1 base and J lost 7 bases. Germline V lookup: CDR1 SEHNR, CDR2 FQNEAQ (reference sequence). CDR3 length: 14 amino acids.

This clone was picked up one time. J is TRBJ2-1 and V is TRBV5-8; 8 positions match TRBD2. The CDR3 is 15 amino acids. J was trimmed by 6 bases and V by 0 bases; bases with no gene match: 5. Germline V lookup: CDR1 SGHTS, CDR2 YDEGEE. CDR3: CASSLGIAGPNEQFF. CDR3 bases: TGTGCCAGCAGCTTGGGGATAGCGGGACCCAATGAGCAGTTCTTC.